A selection of T cell receptor beta chains follows, all from one sample in a study of cytomegalovirus exposure and HLA in healthy donors. Only in-frame clones appear in the TCRdb table, and some are missing; sequencing was by immunoSEQ multiplex PCR. The repertoire holds roughly 280,000 clones, with approximately 83% as singletons. Sequenced material: PBMCs. These receptors were taken from a young woman in good health and CMV-seronegative. Both conserved end residues are part of each CDR3. Each record gives: J gene, V gene, CDR3 protein.

TRBJ2-1 TRBV27 CASSPTGASSYNEQFF
TRBJ1-2 TRBV4-3 CASSQGSAINYGYTF
TRBJ2-7 TRBV7-2 CASSSGTGSHEQYF
TRBJ1-1 TRBV9 CASSPRDRAWAFF
TRBJ1-4 TRBV4-1 CASSWTGGDEKLFF
TRBJ2-7 TRBV4-1 CASSQVQDSSYEQYF
TRBJ2-3 TRBV4-2 CASSQMGLAGEDTQYF
TRBJ1-6 TRBV27 CASSLSGQFNSPLHF
TRBJ2-2 TRBV5-6 CASSLRLAGFTGELFF
TRBJ2-7 TRBV30 CAFSGTGYYEQYF
TRBJ2-7 TRBV11-2 CATGQGVSSYEQYF
TRBJ1-1 TRBV2 CANPGQNTEAFF
TRBJ2-2 TRBV29-1 CSVEVSGRAGSFTGELFF